These 28 T cell receptor beta chains were sequenced from one sample in a study of shared T cell receptors in the human thymus. Clones were read by immunoSEQ multiplex PCR, and TCRdb kept only the in-frame ones, dropping some. The sample carries almost 550,000 clones, about 80% recorded once. The data also belong to a second study, concerning human thymus T cells.

Sequences were obtained from thymocytes. These receptors were collected from a boy under two years old with a congenital heart defect.

This clone has only a few counts. The CDR3 bases are TGTGCCAGCAGCCAAGGGAGGGCCCTATACAATGAGCAGTTCTTC. Residues: CASSQGRALYNEQFF. V gene TRBV14 combines with J gene TRBJ2-1; tentatively, D is TRBD2 (6 bases). From germline, CDR1 is SGHDN and CDR2 FVKESK. CDR3 size: 15 residues. The germline V and J ends were trimmed by 1 base and 4 bases, with 11 bases remaining between them.

The chain employs TRBV7-2 and TRBJ2-7; 10 nucleotides line up with TRBD2. With V trimmed by 0 bases and J by 0 bases, 5 bases remained unmatched. CDR1 is SGHTA, CDR2 FQGNSA, per germline. The CDR3 loop spans 17 amino acids. The CDR3 loop is CASSLANSGRSSYEQYF. The CDR3 DNA sequence: TGTGCCAGCAGCTTAGCGAATAGCGGGAGGAGCTCCTACGAGCAGTACTTC.

The rearrangement uses TRBV7-2 and TRBJ2-7, with TRBD2 as a possible D gene (6 bases). This CDR3 region has 17 residues. The V gene's germline CDR1 is SGHTA and CDR2 FQGNSA. Trimming removed 4 bases from V and 2 bases from J, with 21 bases in between. In nucleotides, the CDR3 is TGTGCCAGCAGCTCTAACCCGGACGGGGACTCCGCCTACGAGCAGTACTTC. Translation: CASSSNPDGDSAYEQYF. The full variable domain, its missing parts supplied by reference TRBV7-2 and TRBJ2-7, is GAGVSQSPSNKVTEKGKDVELRCDPISGHTALYWYRQSLGQGLEFLIYFQGNSAPDKSGLPSDRFSAERTGGSVSTLTIQRTQQEDSAVYLCASSSNPDGDSAYEQYFGPGTRLTVT.

The chain carries TRBV29-1 and TRBJ2-7; D remains unclear. The length of the CDR3 is 12 residues. The germline V and J ends were trimmed by 2 bases and 0 bases, with 5 bases remaining between them. Germline CDR1 is SQVTM and CDR2 is ANQGSEA. This CDR3 is CSVENYSYEQYF. CDR3 DNA sequence: TGCAGCGTTGAAAACTACTCCTACGAGCAGTACTTC.

The CDR3 sequence is CASRHRDRDTGELFF. The CDR3 DNA follows: TGTGCCAGCAGGCACCGGGACAGGGACACCGGGGAGCTGTTTTTT. The gene calls are TRBV5-4 and TRBJ2-2, with 9 bases that match TRBD1. The germline V gene has CDR1 SGHNT and CDR2 YYREEE (reference sequence). This CDR3 is built from 15 residues. Unmatched junction bases numbered 5, after V lost 5 bases and J lost 3 bases.

The chain carries TRBV4-3 and TRBJ1-2; D is unresolved. V was clipped by 4 bases and J by 1 base, with 13 bases between them. CDR3 length: 15 amino acids. Per germline, CDR1 LGHNA and CDR2 YSLEER. The CDR3 region is CASSPKLLVNYGYTF. In nucleotides, the CDR3 is TGCGCCAGCAGCCCTAAATTATTGGTTAACTATGGCTACACCTTC.

J is TRBJ2-3 and V is TRBV7-2, with 9 bases identical to TRBD1. CDR1 and CDR2 from the germline V gene are SGHTA and FQGNSA. The CDR3 contains 17 residues. V gave up 2 bases and J gave up 2 bases; unmatched junction bases: 8. The CDR3 DNA reads TGTGCCAGCAGCTTACCACACAGGGGGCGGGTCACAGATACGCAGTATTTT. Its protein is CASSLPHRGRVTDTQYF.

The chain has TRBV6-1 and TRBJ2-2; 11 bases fit TRBD1. The V gene end was trimmed by 2 bases and the J gene end by 5 bases; junction bases not matched to a gene: 10. The V gene's germline CDR1 is MNHNS and CDR2 SASEGT. This CDR3 has 18 residues. CDR3 amino acids: CASSEFCLGQGGTGELFF. The CDR3, as DNA: TGTGCCAGCAGTGAATTTTGTTTGGGACAGGGGGGAACCGGGGAGCTGTTTTTT.

V usage is TRBV10-3 and J usage is TRBJ1-5, with 7 bases fitting TRBD1. Germline values: CDR1 ENHRY, CDR2 SYGVKD. The CDR3 is 14 amino acids. Germline trimming cut 3 bases from V and 4 bases from J; bases unmatched to any gene: 3. CDR3 DNA: TGTGCCATCAGTGAAGACAGGGAAAATCAGCCCCAGCATTTT. This sequence encodes CAISEDRENQPQHF.

The chain combines TRBV6-5 with TRBJ2-7; tentative D call: TRBD1 (6 bases). CDR3 length: 15 amino acids. V lost 6 bases to trimming and J lost 2 bases, with 17 bases between them. CDR1 is MNHEY and CDR2 is SVGAGI in the germline V gene. The CDR3 DNA is TGTGCCAGCAGAGCCAACAGGGAACTCACCTACGAGCAGTACTTC. It codes for CASRANRELTYEQYF.

This clone was counted once. The V gene is TRBV2, the J gene TRBJ2-7; 8 positions agree with TRBD2. This CDR3 is built from 16 residues. CDR1 and CDR2 (germline): SNHLY, FYNNEI. With V trimmed by 0 bases and J by 5 bases, 9 bases remained unmatched. The CDR3 loop reads CASSEAPGRAGNEQYF. CDR3 nucleotides: TGTGCCAGCAGTGAAGCCCCCGGGAGGGCCGGGAACGAGCAGTACTTC.

This chain links TRBV2 with TRBJ2-7; 9 nucleotides agree with TRBD2. This CDR3 contains 17 residues. V dropped 6 bases and J dropped 4; count of bases not matched to a gene: 16. In germline, CDR1 is SNHLY, CDR2 FYNNEI. This CDR3 is CASSHTGASGMLYEQYF. CDR3 nucleotides: TGTGCCAGCAGCCACACGGGAGCTAGCGGGATGCTATACGAGCAGTACTTC.

This rearrangement joins TRBV19 to TRBJ2-1; no definite D call. Between the trimmed V and J ends, which lost 4 bases and 8 bases, there was a span of 21 bases. CDR1 and CDR2 (germline): LNHDA, SQIVND (reference sequence). The length of the CDR3 is 16 residues. CDR3 bases: TGTGCCAGTAGTACCCTGACTCCGGAAGGTGGAGATGAGCAGTTCTTC. Its protein is CASSTLTPEGGDEQFF.

The rearrangement links TRBV11-3 to TRBJ2-7; the D is unclear. The CDR3 has 16 amino acids. Looked up from germline, CDR1 is SGHNT and CDR2 is YENEEA. The germline V and J ends were trimmed by 3 bases and 7 bases, with 22 bases remaining between them. CDR3 residues: CASSFFGVSRMVEQYF. The CDR3 region has the DNA TGTGCCAGCAGCTTTTTCGGTGTTAGCCGGATGGTGGAGCAGTACTTC.

In its sample, this clone was seen once. The chain recombines TRBV6-1 with TRBJ1-2; 7 bases map to TRBD1. Germline V CDR1 and CDR2: MNHNS, SASEGT. The CDR3 spans 13 residues. V lost 6 bases, J lost 6 bases, and 7 bases stayed unmatched. This CDR3 reads CASSRTGWNGYTF. In DNA form, the CDR3 reads TGTGCCAGCAGCCGGACAGGATGGAATGGCTACACCTTC.

This clone was seen a single time. This chain connects TRBV28 to TRBJ2-1; D not certain. From germline, CDR1 is MDHEN and CDR2 SYDVKM. Trimming stripped 1 base from V and 4 bases from J, with 8 bases between. This CDR3 is built from 14 residues. The CDR3 region has the DNA TGTGCCAGCAGTTTATTTAGAACTTACAATGAGCAGTTCTTC. This codes for CASSLFRTYNEQFF.

The V gene is TRBV27, the J gene TRBJ2-3, with TRBD2 identical over 8 bases. The CDR3 length is 19 residues. Germline V gene sequence: CDR1 MNHEY, CDR2 SMNVEV (reference sequence). V was clipped by 6 bases and J by 1 base; unmatched bases: 18. CDR3 sequence (DNA): TGTGCCAGCAGGCGTAATTTCACACTAGCGGTTCTCCGCACAGATACGCAGTATTTT. Its protein is CASRRNFTLAVLRTDTQYF.

V gene TRBV6-1 combines with J gene TRBJ2-1, with TRBD2 matching over 9 bases. Germline loops: CDR1 MNHNS, CDR2 SASEGT. J lost 5 bases, V lost 3 bases, and 8 bases had no gene match. CDR3 length: 16 amino acids. The CDR3 nucleotides read TGTGCCAGCAGTGAGGATTGCGGGAGGGCCCACAATGAGCAGTTCTTC. As protein: CASSEDCGRAHNEQFF.

This clone was seen a few times. V is TRBV30 and J is TRBJ2-5; D ambiguous. This CDR3 has 13 residues. V lost 4 bases, J lost 4 bases, and 13 bases lay in between. Germline lookup yields CDR1 GTSNPN and CDR2 SVGIG (reference sequence). CDR3 loop: CAWIRSLPETQYF. The CDR3 DNA follows: TGTGCCTGGATCCGCTCACTCCCAGAGACCCAGTACTTC.

The gene calls are TRBV10-1 and TRBJ2-3; 11 bases are a match to TRBD1. The CDR3 extends over 17 amino acids. Germline V gene sequence: CDR1 WNHNN, CDR2 SYGVQD (reference sequence). The V gene end was trimmed by 8 bases and the J gene end by 2 bases; junction bases not matched to a gene: 12. The CDR3 loop is CASSPDRGLDLTDTQYF. The CDR3 bases are TGCGCCAGCTCGCCGGACAGGGGGCTCGATCTCACAGATACGCAGTATTTT.

V is TRBV27 and J is TRBJ2-3; D is possibly TRBD2 (5 bases). The CDR3 consists of 13 residues. V was cut by 5 bases and J by 4 bases, with 10 bases left in between. The V gene's germline CDR1 is MNHEY and CDR2 SMNVEV (reference sequence). The CDR3 DNA reads as TGTGCCAGCAGTGGAGGTTTGTCAGATACGCAGTATTTT. Amino acids: CASSGGLSDTQYF.

The chain carries TRBV6-1 and TRBJ2-1; 7 bases fit TRBD2. V lost 4 bases to trimming and J lost 7 bases; unmatched junction nucleotides: 13. Germline V gives CDR1 MNHNS, CDR2 SASEGT. The CDR3 is 16 residues long. The CDR3 nucleotides are TGTGCCAGCAGTGCCCCGGGATCTAGCGGACCGAATGAGCAGTTCTTC. As protein: CASSAPGSSGPNEQFF.

The CDR3 coding sequence is TGCGCCAGCAGCCAAGGGCTTAGGAGATCCCCATCCTACGAGCAGTACTTC. This encodes CASSQGLRRSPSYEQYF. V and J are TRBV4-1 and TRBJ2-7, with unresolved D. This CDR3 contains 17 residues. Trimming took 1 base from V and 1 from J, leaving 17 bases between them. The V gene's germline CDR1 is MGHRA and CDR2 YSYEKL.

This clone turned up a few times. This chain uses TRBV4-3 with TRBJ2-3, with 10 bases aligning to TRBD2. Germline V gene lookup returns CDR1 LGHNA and CDR2 YSLEER. The length of the CDR3 is 16 residues. The V and J ends lost 4 bases and 6 bases, in that order; junction bases with no gene match: 10. As DNA, the CDR3 is TGCGCCAGCAGCCCTCAGCGGGAGGGCCTGTTGGATACGCAGTATTTT. Translation gives CASSPQREGLLDTQYF.

The chain combines TRBV29-1 with TRBJ1-1, with D perhaps matching TRBD1 (6 bases). This CDR3 spans 15 amino acids. Germline lookup yields CDR1 SQVTM and CDR2 ANQGSEA. With 2 bases removed from V and 2 bases from J, the gap between germline ends came to 15 bases. CDR3 sequence: CSVEWGLGGNTEAFF. The CDR3 DNA is TGCAGCGTTGAATGGGGGTTAGGGGGAAACACTGAAGCTTTCTTT.

The V and J genes are TRBV9 and TRBJ1-1, with a tentative D call TRBD1 (6 bases). The V end was cut by 0 bases, the J end by 1 base, with 7 bases between. The CDR3 length is 14 residues. CDR1 and CDR2 (germline): SGDLS, YYNGEE. The CDR3 region is CASSVVRGNTEAFF. CDR3 in DNA: TGTGCCAGCAGCGTAGTCAGGGGGAACACTGAAGCTTTCTTT.

The J gene is TRBJ1-2, the V gene TRBV6-1, with 8 bases that match TRBD1. V trimming: 4 bases; J trimming: 5 bases; junction bases outside the gene matches: 9. Germline V gene lookup returns CDR1 MNHNS and CDR2 SASEGT. The CDR3 consists of 15 residues. The DNA for the CDR3 is TGTGCCAGCAGTGGACAGGGGTGGATGATATATGGCTACACCTTC. Its translation is CASSGQGWMIYGYTF.

V usage is TRBV7-2 and J usage is TRBJ2-7; 9 nucleotides agree with TRBD2. Losses at the gene ends were 2 bases for V and 5 bases for J; bases not matched to a gene: 13. The CDR3 sequence is 17 residues long. From germline, CDR1 is SGHTA and CDR2 FQGNSA. The CDR3 DNA reads TGTGCCAGCAGCTTATGGGAGGCGGGAGGGCCGATCGACGAGCAGTACTTC. As protein: CASSLWEAGGPIDEQYF. The entire variable domain, with the rest obtained from reference TRBV7-2 and TRBJ2-7, is as follows: GAGVSQSPSNKVTEKGKDVELRCDPISGHTALYWYRQSLGQGLEFLIYFQGNSAPDKSGLPSDRFSAERTGGSVSTLTIQRTQQEDSAVYLCASSLWEAGGPIDEQYFGPGTRLTVT.